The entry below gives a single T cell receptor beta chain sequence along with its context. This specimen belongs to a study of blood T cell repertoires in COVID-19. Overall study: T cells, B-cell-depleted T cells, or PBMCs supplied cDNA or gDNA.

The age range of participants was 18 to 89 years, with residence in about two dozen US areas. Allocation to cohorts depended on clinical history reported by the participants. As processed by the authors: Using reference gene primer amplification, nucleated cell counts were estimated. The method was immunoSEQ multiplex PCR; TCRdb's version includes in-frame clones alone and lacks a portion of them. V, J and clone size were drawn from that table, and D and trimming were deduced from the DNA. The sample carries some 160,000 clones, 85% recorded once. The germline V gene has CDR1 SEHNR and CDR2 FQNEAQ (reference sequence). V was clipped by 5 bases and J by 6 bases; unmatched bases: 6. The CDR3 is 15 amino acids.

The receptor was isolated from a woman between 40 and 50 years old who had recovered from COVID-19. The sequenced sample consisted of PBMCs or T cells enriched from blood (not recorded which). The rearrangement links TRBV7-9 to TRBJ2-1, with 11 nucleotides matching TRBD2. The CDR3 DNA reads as TGTGCCAGCAGCCAGACTAGCGGGATTGTCAATGAGCAGTTCTTC. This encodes CASSQTSGIVNEQFF.